The 13 T cell receptor beta chains in this list originate from one sample, sequenced in a study of cytomegalovirus exposure and HLA in healthy donors. The PCR contained 60 Vbeta and 13 Jbeta primers. Here immunoSEQ multiplex PCR was the method, and the copy in TCRdb shows in-frame clones only, minus some. The profile shows under 150,000 clones, 82% of them singletons. The specimen was PBMCs. The receptors stem from a male donor in good health and CMV-seronegative.

The chain has TRBV2 and TRBJ1-5, with 8 bases lining up with TRBD1. The CDR3 sequence is 14 residues long. Germline loops: CDR1 SNHLY, CDR2 FYNNEI. J was trimmed by 5 bases and V by 6 bases; bases with no gene match: 6. The CDR3 is CASRGRGRDQPQHF. Written as DNA, the CDR3 is TGTGCCAGCAGAGGCAGGGGGCGCGATCAGCCCCAGCATTTT. Full variable domain (rest looked up from reference TRBV2 and TRBJ1-5): EPEVTQTPSHQVTQMGQEVILRCVPISNHLYFYWYRQILGQKVEFLVSFYNNEISEKSEIFDDQFSVERPDGSNFTLKIRSTKLEDSAMYFCASRGRGRDQPQHFGDGTRLSIL.

This chain joins TRBV9 and TRBJ2-7; 7 bases align to TRBD1. With 0 bases clipped from V and 2 bases from J, the junction kept 5 bases outside the gene matches. CDR1 and CDR2 from the germline V gene are SGDLS and YYNGEE. The CDR3 has 15 amino acids. Here the CDR3 reads CASSVDQGTAYEQYF. Written as DNA, the CDR3 is TGTGCCAGCAGCGTAGATCAAGGGACAGCCTACGAGCAGTACTTC.

This chain links TRBV4-3 with TRBJ2-7; D is ambiguous. Germline lookup yields CDR1 LGHNA and CDR2 YSLEER. V was cut by 1 base and J by 3 bases, with 7 bases left in between. There are 13 residues in the CDR3. CDR3: CASSQGQDYEQYF. Written as DNA, the CDR3 is TGCGCCAGCAGCCAAGGGCAAGACTACGAGCAGTACTTC.

The chain recombines TRBV9 with TRBJ2-1; D is unclear. The germline CDR1 and CDR2 sequences are SGDLS and YYNGEE. Trimming removed 3 bases from V and 0 bases from J, with 4 bases in between. The CDR3 has 13 residues. Written as DNA, the CDR3 is TGTGCCAGCAGCGGTAGCTCCTACAATGAGCAGTTCTTC. This codes for CASSGSSYNEQFF.

This chain links TRBV9 with TRBJ2-6; 7 nucleotides line up with TRBD1. There are 16 residues in the CDR3. CDR1 is SGDLS, CDR2 YYNGEE, per germline. Trimming removed 4 bases from V and 2 bases from J; junction bases left unmatched: 6. The CDR3 protein is CASSYNRGPGANVLTF. The CDR3 region has the DNA TGTGCCAGCAGCTATAATAGGGGGCCTGGGGCCAACGTCCTGACTTTC.

J is TRBJ2-1 and V is TRBV7-9; D call uncertain. The CDR3 sequence is 16 residues long. V lost 0 bases and J lost 0, with 9 bases in between. Germline CDR1 reads SEHNR; CDR2 reads FQNEAQ (reference sequence). In nucleotides, the CDR3 is TGTGCCAGCAGCTTAGCGGTCCACAGCTCCTACAATGAGCAGTTCTTC. Translated: CASSLAVHSSYNEQFF.

V is TRBV19 and J is TRBJ2-3; the match to TRBD1 covers 7 bases. Germline lookup yields CDR1 LNHDA and CDR2 SQIVND (reference sequence). With 6 bases clipped from V and 2 bases from J, the junction kept 8 bases outside the gene matches. The length of the CDR3 is 15 residues. The CDR3 loop reads CASSNRDSHTDTQYF. The CDR3 DNA follows: TGTGCCAGTAGCAACCGGGACAGCCACACAGATACGCAGTATTTT.

The chain links TRBV10-1 to TRBJ1-4; D gene ambiguous. The CDR3 is 14 residues long. CDR1 and CDR2 (germline): WNHNN, SYGVQD (reference sequence). V was clipped by 0 bases and J by 5 bases, with 7 bases between them. The CDR3 loop is CASSESEENEKLFF. In DNA, the CDR3 is TGCGCCAGCAGTGAGTCGGAGGAGAATGAAAAACTGTTTTTT.

The chain carries TRBV30 and TRBJ2-5, with 9 positions matching TRBD2. The V segment lost 5 bases and the J segment 5 bases; nucleotides outside the gene matches: 3. Germline lookup yields CDR1 GTSNPN and CDR2 SVGIG (reference sequence). This CDR3 region has 12 residues. The CDR3 loop is CAWLTSGETQYF. Here the CDR3 DNA reads TGTGCCTGGTTGACTAGCGGCGAGACCCAGTACTTC.

J is TRBJ2-7 and V is TRBV30; D is possibly TRBD2 (7 bases). The CDR3 spans 12 residues. The V end was cut by 1 base, the J end by 9 bases, with 13 bases between. Germline CDR1 reads GTSNPN; CDR2 reads SVGIG (reference sequence). The DNA of the CDR3 is TGTGCCTGGAGTGCCCGGGGGGCCATGCAGTACTTC. It yields the protein CAWSARGAMQYF.

The chain carries TRBV7-9 and TRBJ2-5; possible D gene TRBD2, 5 bases. The J call may be wrong; the DNA end is better matched by TRBJ2-7. The CDR3 length is 14 residues. In germline, CDR1 is SEHNR, CDR2 FQNEAQ (reference sequence). The chain's CDR3 is CASSLSGGSYEQYF. DNA for the CDR3: TGTGCCAGCAGCTTAAGTGGAGGCTCCTACGAGCAGTACTTC.

The V call is TRBV5-5, the J call TRBJ1-1; D uncertain. V lost 1 base to trimming and J lost 4 bases, with 14 bases between them. CDR1 SGHKS and CDR2 YYEKEE come from the germline V gene (reference sequence). This CDR3 contains 15 residues. The CDR3 protein is CASSLYEFTGTEAFF. The CDR3 DNA reads as TGTGCCAGCAGCTTGTATGAATTCACCGGCACTGAAGCTTTCTTT.

This chain uses TRBV30 with TRBJ2-7; maybe TRBD1 (5 bases). There are 12 residues in the CDR3. V was clipped by 5 bases and J by 0 bases, with 8 bases between them. Germline-derived CDR1 and CDR2 are GTSNPN and SVGIG (reference sequence). CDR3 protein: CAWDSTSYEQYF. The CDR3 DNA is TGTGCCTGGGACAGCACCTCCTACGAGCAGTACTTC.